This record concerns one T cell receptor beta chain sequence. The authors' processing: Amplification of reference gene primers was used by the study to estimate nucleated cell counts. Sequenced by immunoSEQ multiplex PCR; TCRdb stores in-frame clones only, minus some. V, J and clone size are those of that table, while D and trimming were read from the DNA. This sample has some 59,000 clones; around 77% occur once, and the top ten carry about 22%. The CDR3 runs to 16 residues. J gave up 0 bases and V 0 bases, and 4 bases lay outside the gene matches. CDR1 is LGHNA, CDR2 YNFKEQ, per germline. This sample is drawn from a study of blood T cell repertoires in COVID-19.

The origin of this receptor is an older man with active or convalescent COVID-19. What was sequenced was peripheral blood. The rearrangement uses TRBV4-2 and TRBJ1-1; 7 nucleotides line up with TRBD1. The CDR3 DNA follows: TGTGCCAGCAGCCAAGATCGGGGACAGATGAACACTGAAGCTTTCTTT. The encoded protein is CASSQDRGQMNTEAFF.